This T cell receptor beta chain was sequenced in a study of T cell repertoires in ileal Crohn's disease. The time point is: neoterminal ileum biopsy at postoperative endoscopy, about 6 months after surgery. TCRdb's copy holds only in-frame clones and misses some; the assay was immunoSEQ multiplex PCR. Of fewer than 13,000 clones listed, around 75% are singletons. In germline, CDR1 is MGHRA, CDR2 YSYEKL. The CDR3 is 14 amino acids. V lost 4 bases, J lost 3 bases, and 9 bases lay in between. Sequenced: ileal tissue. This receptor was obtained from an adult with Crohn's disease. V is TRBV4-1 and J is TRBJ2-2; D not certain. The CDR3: CASSPTEHTGELFF. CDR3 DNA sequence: TGCGCCAGCAGCCCTACGGAGCACACCGGGGAGCTGTTTTTT.